The 29 T cell receptor beta chains given below trace back to one sample, sequenced in a study of T-cell reconstitution after alpha-beta-depleted transplantation in children. Unique molecular identifiers were incorporated into the prepared TCRbeta library. TCRdb reanalysed the PCR reads using MiXCR and keeps one entry per CDR3 protein. The sample holds about 480,000 distinct CDR3 sequences; around 13% are singletons and the top ten take around 6%. Sequenced material: PBMCs from the stem cell graft donor, taken from the stem cell graft. Receptors were obtained from a human donor who donated a stem cell graft to a child with combined immunodeficiency.

This clonotype has only a few counts. The CDR3, as DNA: TGTGCCAGCAGTTTATCAGCAGGGGGGGGGACTGAAGCTTTCTTT. It translates to CASSLSAGGGTEAFF. V gene TRBV28 combines with J gene TRBJ1-1, with TRBD1 identical over 7 bases. The CDR3 has 15 amino acids. Germline V gene data show CDR1 as MDHEN and CDR2 as SYDVKM. Losses at the gene ends were 1 base for V and 5 bases for J; bases not matched to a gene: 7.

The gene calls are TRBV21-1 and TRBJ2-3. TRBV21-1 is described as a pseudogene. The CDR3 totals 15 residues. The CDR3: CASSIDTAGTDTQYF. For the CDR3, the DNA is TGTGCCAGCAGCATAGACACCGCTGGCACAGATACGCAGTATTTT.

This clonotype was seen repeatedly, ten times or more. The CDR3: CASSLGGGGKQYF. The CDR3 nucleotides read TGTGCCAGCAGTTTAGGGGGAGGGGGAAAGCAGTACTTC. The chain joins TRBV12-3 or TRBV12-4 to TRBJ2-7; D is perhaps TRBD2 (7 bases). This CDR3 contains 13 residues. The germline V and J ends were trimmed by 1 base and 8 bases, with 12 bases remaining between them.

This clonotype occurred once. This chain uses TRBV3-1 with TRBJ2-1, with TRBD2 matching over 7 bases. The V gene's germline CDR1 is LGHDT and CDR2 YNNKEL (reference sequence). The trim removed 1 base at V and 8 bases at J, leaving 11 bases unmatched. This CDR3 is built from 16 residues. In DNA, the CDR3 is TGTGCCAGCAGCCAAGGTAATGCGGGGGAGGTCTATGAGCAGTTCTTC. It specifies CASSQGNAGEVYEQFF.

This clonotype was recorded only once. This rearrangement joins TRBV19 to TRBJ2-5; no definite D call. CDR3 length: 14 residues. CDR1 and CDR2 (germline): LNHDA, SQIVND (reference sequence). The ends were cut back, 6 bases at V and 1 base at J, with 12 bases in the middle. As DNA, the CDR3 is TGTGCCAGTAGCCTCAAGAGGAGCCAAGAGACCCAGTACTTC. Its protein is CASSLKRSQETQYF.

This clonotype appeared a few times. The chain joins TRBV7-2 to TRBJ2-5; D may correspond to TRBD1 or TRBD2 (5 bases each). The CDR3 totals 15 residues. The V end lost 3 bases, the J end lost 4 bases, and 15 bases lay between the germline ends. Germline V gene sequence: CDR1 SGHTA, CDR2 FQGNSA. The CDR3 DNA is TGTGCCAGCAGCTTGGGTAGGGCAGGGAGAGAGACCCAGTACTTC. It encodes CASSLGRAGRETQYF.

This clonotype was detected many times. The chain is built from TRBV12-3 or TRBV12-4 and TRBJ1-6; D not resolved. Trimming stripped 4 bases from V and 5 bases from J, with 12 bases between. This CDR3 is 15 amino acids long. The CDR3 DNA reads as TGTGCCAGCAGTTACGCGGCCCAGAATAATTCACCCCTCCACTTT. It translates to CASSYAAQNNSPLHF.

In this sample, this clonotype turned up a few times. The rearrangement links TRBV9 to TRBJ2-1, with 9 bases fitting TRBD2. Germline V gives CDR1 SGDLS, CDR2 YYNGEE. The CDR3 is 12 residues long. The V and J ends lost 3 bases and 12 bases, in that order; junction bases with no gene match: 4. The CDR3: CASSGAGGPQFF. CDR3 sequence (DNA): TGTGCCAGCAGCGGAGCGGGGGGTCCGCAGTTCTTC.

This clonotype was counted a few times. This chain connects TRBV6-5 to TRBJ1-3; D is ambiguous. Germline CDR1 MNHEY, CDR2 SVGAGI. V shed 0 bases and J shed 8 bases, with 14 bases lying between them. This CDR3 contains 15 residues. The CDR3 region has the DNA TGTGCCAGCAGTTACTCGAGGAGGGTCGACGACACCATATATTTT. This encodes CASSYSRRVDDTIYF.

This clonotype was recorded at least ten times. The V and J genes are TRBV24-1 and TRBJ2-3; D is undetermined. This CDR3 is 15 amino acids long. The germline CDR1 and CDR2 sequences are KGHDR and SFDVKD. V lost 6 bases and J 0 bases, leaving 12 bases between the germline ends. The CDR3 nucleotides are TGTGCCACCAGTCCCGGACGACTCAGCACAGATACGCAGTATTTT. Translating gives CATSPGRLSTDTQYF.

The sample holds many counts of this clonotype. This chain joins TRBV20-1 and TRBJ2-2; a weak D match, TRBD1 (6 bases). CDR3 length: 13 amino acids. Germline CDR1 DFQATT, CDR2 SNEGSKA (reference sequence). V gave up 6 bases and J gave up 2 bases, with 10 bases separating them. The chain's CDR3 is CSATGQNTGELFF. For the CDR3, the DNA is TGCAGTGCCACGGGACAAAACACCGGGGAGCTGTTTTTT.

This clonotype appeared a few times. The CDR3 DNA follows: TGTGCCAGCAGCCGACAGGCCGACTACGAGCAGTACTTC. The encoded protein is CASSRQADYEQYF. V usage is TRBV3-1 and J usage is TRBJ2-7; maybe TRBD1 (6 bases). There are 13 residues in the CDR3. V was pared by 4 bases and J by 3 bases, with 10 bases between. CDR1 and CDR2 from the germline V gene are LGHDT and YNNKEL (reference sequence).

This clonotype occurred many times. This chain uses TRBV2 with TRBJ2-1; the D gene is possibly TRBD1 (6 bases). Germline values: CDR1 SNHLY, CDR2 FYNNEI. This CDR3 has 17 amino acids. V was trimmed by 0 bases and J by 4 bases, leaving 16 bases between them. CDR3 sequence: CASSEAYLPRGYNEQFF. CDR3 nucleotide sequence: TGTGCCAGCAGTGAAGCCTACTTACCGAGGGGGTACAATGAGCAGTTCTTC.

To note about this clonotype: The junction shows a germline mismatch at one end, possibly a read error. CDR3 sequence reads: CSSSLTNSFNYGYTF. DNA for the CDR3: TGTTCCAGCAGCTTAACGAACAGCTTTAACTATGGCTACACCTTC. The chain uses TRBV11-1 and TRBJ1-2; D ambiguous. The CDR3 contains 15 residues. The germline gives CDR1 SGHAT, CDR2 FQDESV (reference sequence). Filled out from reference TRBV11-1 and TRBJ1-2, the complete variable domain reads EAEVAQSPRYKITEKSQAVAFWCDPISGHATLYWYRQILGQGPELLVQFQDESVVDDSQLPKDRFSAERLKGVDSTLKIQPAELGDSAMYLCSSSLTNSFNYGYTFGSGTRLTVV.

In this sample, this clonotype turned up many times. V gene TRBV7-3 combines with J gene TRBJ2-1; 10 nucleotides match TRBD2. This CDR3 region has 13 residues. V shed 5 bases, J shed 13 bases, and the junction held 8 bases outside the gene matches. The germline gives CDR1 SGHTA, CDR2 FQGTGA. The CDR3: CASSPSGRANQFF. For the CDR3, the DNA is TGTGCCAGCAGCCCCAGCGGGAGGGCTAATCAGTTCTTC. The whole variable domain, remainder taken from reference TRBV7-3 and TRBJ2-1, is GAGVSQTPSNKVTEKGKYVELRCDPISGHTALYWYRQSLGQGPEFLIYFQGTGAADDSGLPNDRFFAVRPEGSVSTLKIQRTERGDSAVYLCASSPSGRANQFFGPGTRLTVL.

This sequence joins TRBV2 and TRBJ1-5; 7 positions match TRBD1. The CDR3 covers 15 residues. Germline V gene lookup returns CDR1 SNHLY and CDR2 FYNNEI. V trimming: 6 bases; J trimming: 6 bases; junction bases outside the gene matches: 11. The CDR3 nucleotides read TGTGCCAGCAGGACCGGGACAGCGCCTACTCAGCCCCAGCATTTT. It encodes CASRTGTAPTQPQHF.

At least ten counts were recorded for this clonotype. The CDR3 nucleotides read TGCAGCGTTGAAGATTGGATTAGCGGGGTCCGCGAGCAGTACTTC. Translation: CSVEDWISGVREQYF. The chain uses TRBV29-1 and TRBJ2-7; 8 bases fit TRBD2. Germline V gives CDR1 SQVTM, CDR2 ANQGSEA. This CDR3 comprises 15 residues. The junction had 10 bases not matched to a gene; V was cut back by 0 bases and J by 6 bases.

This clonotype was seen more than once but under ten times. The chain has TRBV27 and TRBJ2-1; D not resolved. The germline gives CDR1 MNHEY, CDR2 SMNVEV (reference sequence). V dropped 0 bases and J dropped 9 bases, with 12 bases sitting between them. This CDR3 contains 14 residues. DNA for the CDR3: TGTGCCAGCAGTTTATCTAGGTGGGGTACTGAGCAGTTCTTC. This sequence encodes CASSLSRWGTEQFF.

The CDR3 nucleotides read TGTGCCAGCAGTTATGTCACGGAGCAAGAGACCCAGTACTTC. The encoded protein is CASSYVTEQETQYF. The chain carries TRBV6-2 or TRBV6-3 and TRBJ2-5; D is unresolved. The CDR3 is 14 residues long. Germline values: CDR1 MNHEY, CDR2 SVGEGT. Trimming took 3 bases from V and 2 from J, leaving 10 bases between them.

This sequence joins TRBV28 and TRBJ2-7; weak D call: TRBD2 (7 bases). This CDR3 is 14 amino acids long. Trimming took 3 bases from V and 5 from J, leaving 14 bases between them. Germline CDR1 is MDHEN and CDR2 is SYDVKM. The CDR3: CASSFISRGHEQYF. The CDR3 region has the DNA TGTGCCAGCAGTTTTATTTCGCGGGGGCACGAGCAGTACTTC.

This clonotype has just a few counts. The chain couples TRBV7-9 to TRBJ1-5; a possible D gene is TRBD1 (5 bases). Trimming stripped 5 bases from V and 6 bases from J, with 11 bases between. There are 13 residues in the CDR3. Germline CDR1 reads SEHNR; CDR2 reads FQNEAQ (reference sequence). CDR3 bases: TGTGCCAGCAGCATTAGCGGGGGTCAGCCCCAGCATTTT. Its protein is CASSISGGQPQHF.

This clonotype has a count of ten or more. The V call is TRBV20-1, the J call TRBJ1-1, with TRBD1 matching 7 bases. Germline values: CDR1 DFQATT, CDR2 SNEGSKA (reference sequence). Germline trimming cut 2 bases from V and 6 bases from J; bases unmatched to any gene: 15. The CDR3 is made up of 16 amino acids. CDR3 sequence (DNA): TGCAGTGCTAGAATCAACACTCAACAGGGGTACGCTGAAGCTTTCTTT. The encoded protein is CSARINTQQGYAEAFF.

The chain recombines TRBV5-1 with TRBJ2-3; tentative D call: TRBD2 (7 bases). The germline V and J ends were trimmed by 4 bases and 5 bases, with 20 bases remaining between them. This CDR3 has 16 residues. CDR1 and CDR2 from the germline V gene are SGHRS and YFSETQ. CDR3 protein: CASSPVVGGPGDTQYF. CDR3 DNA sequence: TGCGCCAGCAGCCCGGTCGTGGGGGGGCCGGGAGATACGCAGTATTTT.

V gene TRBV6-6 combines with J gene TRBJ1-3, with 10 bases aligning to TRBD1. Trimming cost V 10 bases and J 2 bases; bases outside gene matches: 2. This CDR3 spans 13 amino acids. Germline loops: CDR1 MNHNY, CDR2 SVGAGI (reference sequence). CDR3 bases: TGTGCCATTGGGACAGGGGCTGGAAACACCATATATTTT. Translated, it gives CAIGTGAGNTIYF.

The gene calls are TRBV5-4 and TRBJ2-7; D gene unclear. Germline CDR1 is SGHNT and CDR2 is YYREEE (reference sequence). This CDR3 region has 14 residues. V dropped 0 bases and J dropped 5 bases, with 12 bases sitting between them. CDR3 amino acids: CASSLEVSSNEQYF. Here the CDR3 DNA reads TGTGCCAGCAGCTTGGAAGTTTCGAGCAACGAGCAGTACTTC.

In its sample, this clonotype was seen a few times. The rearrangement links TRBV12-3 or TRBV12-4 to TRBJ2-1, with 10 bases aligning to TRBD1. With V trimmed by 3 bases and J by 9 bases, 20 bases remained unmatched. The CDR3 runs 19 residues. As DNA, the CDR3 is TGTGCCAGCAGTTTCCTGACAGGGGGCTATACTAGCAGGGCTCCTGAGCAGTTCTTC. It translates to CASSFLTGGYTSRAPEQFF.

This clonotype was seen at least ten times. This rearrangement joins TRBV28 to TRBJ1-5; D remains unclear. V was pared by 1 base and J by 3 bases, with 19 bases between. CDR1 is MDHEN, CDR2 SYDVKM, per germline. This CDR3 spans 18 amino acids. DNA of the CDR3: TGTGCCAGCAGTTTATTCCCAAGTGGGCGGTGGATCAATCAGCCCCAGCATTTT. Translation: CASSLFPSGRWINQPQHF.

CDR3 loop: CASSGQRETQYF. CDR3 nucleotide sequence: TGTGCCAGCAGCGGGCAGAGGGAGACCCAGTACTTC. The chain couples TRBV2 to TRBJ2-5; no firm D call. Germline V CDR1 and CDR2: SNHLY, FYNNEI. Trimming pared 6 bases from V and 5 bases from J, leaving 10 bases between. CDR3 size: 12 residues.

In this sample, this clonotype turned up many times. This chain connects TRBV29-1 to TRBJ2-7, with 13 bases that match TRBD2. The CDR3 sequence is 13 residues long. J lost 4 bases, V lost 4 bases, and 1 base had no gene match. CDR1 is SQVTM and CDR2 is ANQGSEA in the germline V gene. CDR3 amino acids: CSVGTSGSYEQYF. Written as DNA, the CDR3 is TGCAGCGTTGGGACTAGCGGGAGTTACGAGCAGTACTTC.